The table lists the clone carrying this TCR beta chain with a few counts. The CDR3 contains 15 residues. In germline, CDR1 is SGHVS, CDR2 FQNEAQ. V dropped 6 bases and J dropped 1; count of bases not matched to a gene: 5. Via MiXCR, TCRdb re-called the PCR reads, giving one row per CDR3 protein. This sample has about 10,000 distinct CDR3 sequences; around 37% occur once, and the top ten carry around 10%. This entry belongs to a study of immune characterization of retroperitoneal liposarcoma. The sample was tumor tissue. The rearrangement joins TRBV7-8 to TRBJ2-2; TRBD1 matches at 7 bases. This receptor was obtained from a female donor with retroperitoneal liposarcoma. CDR3 in amino acids: CASSRTGLNTGELFF. CDR3 DNA: TGTGCCAGCAGTCGGACAGGACTGAACACCGGGGAGCTGTTTTTT.